Each of the 4 T cell receptor beta chains below was sequenced from the same sample in a study of OX40 agonist ivuxolimab in advanced cancers. Sequencing was performed with immunoSEQ multiplex PCR; in TCRdb, only in-frame clones are kept and a portion is missing. The sample shows 45,000 to 50,000 clones, roughly 90% of them seen only once. Sample: CD4+ or CD8+ T cells sorted from blood, taken in a trial of the OX40 agonist ivuxolimab. The source of these receptors is an adult with an advanced solid tumor such as melanoma, head and neck, liver or kidney cancer.

The chain has TRBV10-3 and TRBJ2-7; D possibly corresponds to TRBD2 (6 bases). Trimming removed 4 bases from V and 0 bases from J, with 10 bases in between. Germline values: CDR1 ENHRY, CDR2 SYGVKD. This CDR3 region has 14 residues. For the CDR3, the DNA is TGTGCCATCAGTGGGGACTCAAACTCCTACGAGCAGTACTTC. Translation gives CAISGDSNSYEQYF.

Only a few counts were recorded for this clone. The gene calls are TRBV7-2 and TRBJ1-1, with no clear D. Trimming cost V 1 base and J 11 bases, with 17 bases left between them. This CDR3 is built from 14 residues. The germline V gene has CDR1 SGHTA and CDR2 FQGNSA. In DNA form, the CDR3 reads TGTGCCAGCAGCTTAGGTGTACATGCCCTGGGCGCTTTCTTT. Translating it yields CASSLGVHALGAFF.

The J gene is TRBJ1-2, the V gene TRBV28; D uncertain. The V gene's germline CDR1 is MDHEN and CDR2 SYDVKM. V lost 1 base and J lost 7, with 16 bases in between. CDR3 size: 15 residues. The CDR3 spells CASSLSASSVFGYTF. The CDR3 bases are TGTGCCAGCAGTTTATCTGCCAGTAGCGTGTTTGGCTACACCTTC.

The chain joins TRBV19 to TRBJ2-5, with TRBD2 identical over 13 bases. After removal of 5 bases from V and 5 bases from J, the junction contained 8 bases not matched to a gene. Germline assignment: CDR1 LNHDA and CDR2 SQIVND (reference sequence). CDR3 length: 16 residues. CDR3 amino acids: CASSPRLAGGGETQYF. In DNA, the CDR3 is TGTGCCAGTAGTCCCCGACTAGCGGGGGGAGGGGAGACCCAGTACTTC.